The T cell receptor beta chain described here comes from a study of blood T cell repertoires in COVID-19 (dated by TCRdb to 2018 to 2020). Context from the whole study: Collaborator samples came from the United States, Italy and Spain and covered acute and convalescent phases of COVID-19. The prospective study material was composed of cDNA or gDNA derived from T cells, B-cell-depleted T cells, or PBMCs. The repertoires were released in a freely available public database intended as a resource for research on the immune response to SARS-CoV-2. A de-identified subject ID, COVID-19 status, age in years and sex were almost always included in the sample metadata. Subjects who had been exposed to COVID-19, were actively infected with it, or had recovered from it provided the deeply sampled blood TCRbeta repertoires that made up the dataset. Where available, HLA class I and class II types were taken from metadata supplied by the sample provider and were not determined by assay-based typing. Samples were obtained from the ongoing ImmuneRACE study (first 160 participants) and from 1,254 subjects provided by 6 global collaborators. The investigation overall reported the following: The amount of clinical and demographic metadata varied by source and participant and was provided uncurated.

This clone was seen a few times. Its target antigen remains unknown. The record has no base qualities; no much larger clone is one base away. TCRbeta CDR3 regions were amplified from genomic DNA using the immunoSEQ Assay, a bias-controlled multiplex PCR. From the authors' description of their analysis: Within the assay, amplification of reference gene primers was used to estimate how many nucleated cells each sample contained. To quantify the absolute abundance of each unique TCRbeta CDR3 rearrangement, sequence reads were collapsed and filtered. For each sample, productive Simpson clonality was calculated by taking the square root of Simpson's diversity index across productive rearrangements. The table comes from immuneACCESS by way of TCRdb, which keeps in-frame sequences with V and J called. Part of the clones is missing from these tables; in studies checked, under half for an unresolved V gene and the rest for unknown reasons. V and J calls plus clone size are reproduced from that table; the DNA served to infer D and trimming. Counted in this sample were hundreds of thousands of clones; around 85% of them appeared once. Clones ranked in the top ten supply about 6.1% of the sample.

The CDR3 has 13 amino acids, counting the end cysteine and phenylalanine. The read is trimmed to its CDR3 DNA, 39 bases read in frame from base 1. V ends up 6 bases short and J 5 bases short, with an unmatched junction base count of 3. CDR1 and CDR2 are drawn from the germline V gene: SNHLY, FYNNEI. Participants in the prospective study were aged about 18 to 95 years, lived in 20 to 25 United States geographic areas, and enrolled through a virtual design. In the prospective study, participants were assigned to cohorts based on the clinical history participants reported in a screening survey and a study questionnaire. Recovered participants in ImmuneRACE Cohort 3 were defined as having two consecutive negative NP/OP PCR tests, clearance from a healthcare professional, or resolution of symptoms. In the prospective study, whole blood, serum and a nasopharyngeal or oropharyngeal swab were collected from each participant by mobile phlebotomists. Prospective study participants could optionally give additional blood draws and questionnaires over a roughly 2-month period. Blood samples from the prospective study were shipped frozen or at room temperature prior to DNA extraction.

The sequence joins TRBV2 to TRBJ2-7; 11 junctional bases match TRBD2. This receptor was identified in a woman aged 35 to 49 who had recovered from COVID-19. The specimen sequenced was PBMCs or T cells enriched from blood (not recorded which). The nucleotide sequence is TGTGCCAGCAGCTCGACTAGCGGGAACGAGCAGTACTTC. It translates to CASSSTSGNEQYF.